This T cell receptor beta chain is from a study of blood T cells in healthy people across ages. Findings and caveats of the study: Donor CMV infection status was unknown, possibly confounding age-related changes in expanded clonotypes. Age showed a roughly linear inverse relationship with TCR beta diversity per million T cells.

Germline CDR1 DFQATT, CDR2 SNEGSKA (reference sequence). The V gene end was trimmed by 5 bases and the J gene end by 11 bases; junction bases not matched to a gene: 22. There are 17 residues in the CDR3. This clonotype was found a few times. What it recognizes is unknown. A read error may be the cause here, since a much bigger clone is one base away. Primed by a sample-barcoded 5' primer and a J-beta primer mix, a second PCR proceeded for 7 to 11 cycles. MiXCR, run by TCRdb on the 5' RACE reads, gives a single entry per CDR3 protein. Here the sample spans 630,000 or so distinct CDR3 sequences, about 32% being singletons.

The chain joins TRBV20-1 to TRBJ2-5; 11 bases agree with TRBD2. The source of this sequence is a woman older than 75 in good health. Specimen: blood. The CDR3, as DNA: TGCAGTGCTCTAGCGGGGGGATTTTTTTTGGGCGGCAATGAGCAGTACTTC. This encodes CSALAGGFFLGGNEQYF.